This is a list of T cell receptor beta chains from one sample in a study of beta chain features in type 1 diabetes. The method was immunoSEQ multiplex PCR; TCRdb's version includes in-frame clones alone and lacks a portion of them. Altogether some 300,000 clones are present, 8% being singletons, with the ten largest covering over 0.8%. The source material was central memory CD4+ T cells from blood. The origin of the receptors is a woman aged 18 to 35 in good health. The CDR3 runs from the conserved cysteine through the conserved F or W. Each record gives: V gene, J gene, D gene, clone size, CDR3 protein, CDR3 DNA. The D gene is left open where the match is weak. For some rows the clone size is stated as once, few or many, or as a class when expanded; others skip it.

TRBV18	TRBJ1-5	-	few	CASSPTRERDQPQHF	TGTGCCAGCTCACCAACCCGGGAGCGGGATCAGCCCCAGCATTTT
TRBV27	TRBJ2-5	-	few	CASSSSPETQYF	TGTGCCAGCAGTTCATCCCCGGAGACCCAGTACTTC
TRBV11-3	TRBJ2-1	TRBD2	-	CASNKAGWEAGYNEQFF	TGTGCCAGCAACAAAGCGGGGTGGGAGGCCGGGTATAATGAGCAGTTCTTC
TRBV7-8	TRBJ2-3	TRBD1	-	CASRVEWGQGNTDTQYF	TGTGCCAGCAGGGTCGAGTGGGGACAGGGTAATACAGATACGCAGTATTTT
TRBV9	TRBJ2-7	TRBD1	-	CASSAGQRYEQYF	TGTGCCAGCAGCGCGGGACAGAGGTACGAGCAGTACTTC
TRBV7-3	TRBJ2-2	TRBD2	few	CASSLVGSGKAGELFF	TGTGCCAGCAGCTTAGTCGGTAGCGGGAAGGCCGGGGAGCTGTTTTTT
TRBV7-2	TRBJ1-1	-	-	CASSQRVTEAFF	TGTGCCAGCAGTCAAAGGGTCACTGAAGCTTTCTTT
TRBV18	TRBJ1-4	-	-	CASSRARDEKLFF	TGTGCCAGCTCTCGGGCTCGGGATGAAAAACTGTTTTTT
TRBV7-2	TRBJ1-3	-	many	CASSGSGYTIYF	TGTGCCAGCAGCGGGAGTGGCTACACCATATATTTT
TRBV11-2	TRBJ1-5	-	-	CASSYSLNQPQHF	TGTGCCAGCAGCTACAGTCTCAATCAGCCCCAGCATTTT
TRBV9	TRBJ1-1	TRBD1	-	CASSAQPGQGNTEAFF	TGTGCCAGCAGCGCCCAACCCGGACAGGGGAACACTGAAGCTTTCTTT
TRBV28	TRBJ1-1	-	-	CASSFRDTAAFF	TGTGCCAGCAGTTTCCGTGACACGGCAGCTTTCTTT
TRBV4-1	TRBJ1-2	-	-	CASSRATGVGGYTF	TGCGCCAGCAGCCGAGCAACAGGTGTAGGTGGCTACACCTTC
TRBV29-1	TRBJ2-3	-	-	CSVQGGATDTQYF	TGCAGCGTTCAGGGGGGGGCCACAGATACGCAGTATTTT
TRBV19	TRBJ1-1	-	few	CASRPHQNTEAFF	TGTGCCAGTAGACCACACCAGAACACTGAAGCTTTCTTT
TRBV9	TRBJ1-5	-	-	CASSVGKGNQPQHF	TGTGCCAGCAGCGTAGGTAAGGGCAATCAGCCCCAGCATTTT
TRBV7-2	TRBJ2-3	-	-	CASSPNGRRGMDF	TGTGCCAGCAGCCCCAACGGAAGACGGGGGATGGATTTT
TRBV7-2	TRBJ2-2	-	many	CASSPRWLGPTGELFF	TGTGCCAGCAGCCCCAGATGGTTGGGGCCCACCGGGGAGCTGTTTTTT
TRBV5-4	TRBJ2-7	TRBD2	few	CASSPRREGEQYF	TGTGCCAGCAGCCCCCGTAGGGAGGGAGAGCAGTACTTC
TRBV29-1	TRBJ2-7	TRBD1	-	CSVEAPGQKAYEQYF	TGCAGCGTTGAGGCCCCGGGACAGAAGGCCTACGAGCAGTACTTC
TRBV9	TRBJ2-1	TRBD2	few	CASSVGLAGIEQFF	TGTGCCAGCAGCGTAGGGCTAGCGGGAATTGAGCAGTTCTTC
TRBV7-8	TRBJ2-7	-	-	CASSLSRSPSYEQYF	TGTGCCAGCAGCTTATCTAGGTCTCCCTCCTACGAGCAGTACTTC
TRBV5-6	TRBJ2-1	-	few	CASSALGADSNEQFF	TGTGCCAGCAGCGCTCTGGGGGCCGACTCCAATGAGCAGTTCTTC
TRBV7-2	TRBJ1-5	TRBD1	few	CASSLGAGGAQPQHF	TGTGCCAGCAGCTTAGGGGCAGGGGGGGCTCAGCCCCAGCATTTT
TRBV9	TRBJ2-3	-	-	CASTSQFGLLADTQYF	TGTGCCAGCACCTCCCAGTTTGGGTTGCTCGCAGATACGCAGTATTTT
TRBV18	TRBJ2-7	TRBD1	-	CASSPLGTGGEQYF	TGTGCCAGCTCACCATTAGGGACAGGGGGCGAGCAGTACTTC
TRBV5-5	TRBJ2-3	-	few	CASSRRFADTQYF	TGTGCCAGCAGCAGGCGGTTCGCAGATACGCAGTATTTT
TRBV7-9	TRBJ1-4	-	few	CASSSATVRSEKLFF	TGTGCCAGCAGCTCCGCGACGGTGAGGAGTGAAAAACTGTTTTTT
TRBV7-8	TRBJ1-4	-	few	CASSRGKSWEKLFF	TGTGCCAGCAGCCGGGGGAAGTCGTGGGAAAAACTGTTTTTT
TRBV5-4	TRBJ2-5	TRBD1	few	CASRDRVQETQYF	TGTGCCAGCAGGGACAGGGTCCAAGAGACCCAGTACTTC
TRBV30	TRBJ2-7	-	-	CAWSRLGAYEQYF	TGTGCCTGGAGTCGACTAGGGGCCTACGAGCAGTACTTC
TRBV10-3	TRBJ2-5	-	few	CAISGASVRLGTQYF	TGTGCCATCAGTGGGGCCAGCGTCCGCCTCGGGACCCAGTACTTC
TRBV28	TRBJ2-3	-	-	CASSSRQPGTDTQYF	TGTGCCAGCAGTTCACGACAGCCAGGCACAGATACGCAGTATTTT